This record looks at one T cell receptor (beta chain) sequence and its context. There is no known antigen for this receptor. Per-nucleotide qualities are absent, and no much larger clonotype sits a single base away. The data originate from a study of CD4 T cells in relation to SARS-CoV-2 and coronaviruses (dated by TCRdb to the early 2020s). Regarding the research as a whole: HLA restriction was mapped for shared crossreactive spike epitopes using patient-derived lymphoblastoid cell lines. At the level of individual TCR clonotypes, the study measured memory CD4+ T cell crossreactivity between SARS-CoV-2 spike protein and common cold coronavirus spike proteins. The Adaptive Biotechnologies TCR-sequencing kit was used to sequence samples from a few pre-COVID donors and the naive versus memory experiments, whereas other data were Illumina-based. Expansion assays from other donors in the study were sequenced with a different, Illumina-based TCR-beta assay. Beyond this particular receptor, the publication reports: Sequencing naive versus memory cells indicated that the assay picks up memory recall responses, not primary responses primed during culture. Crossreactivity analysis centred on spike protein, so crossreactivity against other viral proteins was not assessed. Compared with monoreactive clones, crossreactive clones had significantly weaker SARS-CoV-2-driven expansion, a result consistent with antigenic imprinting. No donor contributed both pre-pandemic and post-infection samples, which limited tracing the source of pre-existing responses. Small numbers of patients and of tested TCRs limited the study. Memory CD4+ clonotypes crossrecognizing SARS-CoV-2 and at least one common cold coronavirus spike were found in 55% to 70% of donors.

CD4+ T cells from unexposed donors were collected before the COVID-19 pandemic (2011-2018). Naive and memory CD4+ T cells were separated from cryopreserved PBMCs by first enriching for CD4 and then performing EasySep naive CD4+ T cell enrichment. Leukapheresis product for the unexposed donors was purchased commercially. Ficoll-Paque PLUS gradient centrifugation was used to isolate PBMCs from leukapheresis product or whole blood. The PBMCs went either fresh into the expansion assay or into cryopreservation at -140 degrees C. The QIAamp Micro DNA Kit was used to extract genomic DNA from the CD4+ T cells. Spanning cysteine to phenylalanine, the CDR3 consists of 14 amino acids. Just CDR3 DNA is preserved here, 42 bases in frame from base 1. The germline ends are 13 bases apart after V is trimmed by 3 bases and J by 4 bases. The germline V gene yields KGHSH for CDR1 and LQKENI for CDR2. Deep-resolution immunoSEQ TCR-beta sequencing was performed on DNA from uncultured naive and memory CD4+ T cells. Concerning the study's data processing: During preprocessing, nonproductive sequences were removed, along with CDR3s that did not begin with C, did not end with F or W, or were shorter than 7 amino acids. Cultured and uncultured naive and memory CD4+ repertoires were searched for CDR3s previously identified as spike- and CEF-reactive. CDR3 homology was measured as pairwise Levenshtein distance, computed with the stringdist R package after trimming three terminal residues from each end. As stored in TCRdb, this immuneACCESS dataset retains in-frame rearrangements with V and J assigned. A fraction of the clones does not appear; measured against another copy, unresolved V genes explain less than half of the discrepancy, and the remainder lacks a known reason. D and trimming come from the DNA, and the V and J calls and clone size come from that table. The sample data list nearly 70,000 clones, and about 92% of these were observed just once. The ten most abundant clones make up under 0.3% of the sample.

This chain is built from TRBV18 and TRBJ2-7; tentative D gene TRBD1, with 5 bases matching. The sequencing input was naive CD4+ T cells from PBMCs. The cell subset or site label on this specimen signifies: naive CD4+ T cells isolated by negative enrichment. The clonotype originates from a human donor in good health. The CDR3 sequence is CASSPTDSGYEQYF. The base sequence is TGTGCCAGCTCACCTACCGACAGTGGGTACGAGCAGTACTTC.